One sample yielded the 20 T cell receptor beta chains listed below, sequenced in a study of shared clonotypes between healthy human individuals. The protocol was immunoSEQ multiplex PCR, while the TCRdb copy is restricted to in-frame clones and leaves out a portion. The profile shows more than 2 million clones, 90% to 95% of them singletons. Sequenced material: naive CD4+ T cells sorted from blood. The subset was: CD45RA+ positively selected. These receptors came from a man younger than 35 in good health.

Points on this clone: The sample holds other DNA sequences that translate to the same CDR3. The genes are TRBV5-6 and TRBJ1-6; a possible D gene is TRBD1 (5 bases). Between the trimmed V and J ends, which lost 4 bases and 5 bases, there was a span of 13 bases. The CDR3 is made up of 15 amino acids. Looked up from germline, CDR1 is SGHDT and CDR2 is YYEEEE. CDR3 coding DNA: TGTGCCAGCAGCGTGGCCGGGGGAAATAATTCACCCCTCCACTTT. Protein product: CASSVAGGNNSPLHF.

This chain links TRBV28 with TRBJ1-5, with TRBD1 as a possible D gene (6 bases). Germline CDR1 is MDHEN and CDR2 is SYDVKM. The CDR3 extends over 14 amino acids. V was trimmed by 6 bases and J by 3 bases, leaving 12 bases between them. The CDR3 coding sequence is TGTGCCAGCAGAATACAGGGTATCAATCAGCCCCAGCATTTT. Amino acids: CASRIQGINQPQHF.

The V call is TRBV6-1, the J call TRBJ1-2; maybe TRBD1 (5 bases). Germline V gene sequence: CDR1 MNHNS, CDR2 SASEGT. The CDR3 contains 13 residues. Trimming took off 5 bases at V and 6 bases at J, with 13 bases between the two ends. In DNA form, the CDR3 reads TGTGCCAGCAGTTGGACACCCGAAGATGGCTACACCTTC. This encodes CASSWTPEDGYTF.

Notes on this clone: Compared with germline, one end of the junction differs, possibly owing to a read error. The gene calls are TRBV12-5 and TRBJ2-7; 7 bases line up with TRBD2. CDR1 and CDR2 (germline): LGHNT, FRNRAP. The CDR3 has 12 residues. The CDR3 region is CASGLELLGRDF. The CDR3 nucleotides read TGTGCTAGTGGTTTGGAACTACTGGGGAGGGACTTC.

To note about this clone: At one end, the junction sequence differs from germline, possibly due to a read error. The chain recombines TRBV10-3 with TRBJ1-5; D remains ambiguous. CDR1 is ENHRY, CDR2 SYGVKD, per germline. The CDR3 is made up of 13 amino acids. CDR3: CASSKEWNQPQHF. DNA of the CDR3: TGCGCCAGCAGCAAAGAATGGAATCAGCCCCAGCATTTT.

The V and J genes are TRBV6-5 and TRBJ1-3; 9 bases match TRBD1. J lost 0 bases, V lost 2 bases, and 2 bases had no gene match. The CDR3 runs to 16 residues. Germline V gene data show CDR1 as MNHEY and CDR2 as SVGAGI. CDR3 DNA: TGTGCCAGCAGTTACGACAGGGGGATCTCTGGAAACACCATATATTTT. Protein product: CASSYDRGISGNTIYF.

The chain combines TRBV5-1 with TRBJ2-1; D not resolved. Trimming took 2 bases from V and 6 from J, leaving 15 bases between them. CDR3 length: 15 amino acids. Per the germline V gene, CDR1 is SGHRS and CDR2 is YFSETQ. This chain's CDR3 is CASSFDTPGGNEQFF. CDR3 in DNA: TGCGCCAGCAGCTTTGACACTCCCGGCGGCAATGAGCAGTTCTTC.

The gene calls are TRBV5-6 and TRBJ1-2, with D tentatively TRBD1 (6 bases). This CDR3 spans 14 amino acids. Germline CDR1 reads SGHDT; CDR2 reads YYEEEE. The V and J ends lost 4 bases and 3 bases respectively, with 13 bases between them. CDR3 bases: TGTGCCAGCAGCCCTGAGGGGGGCTACTATGGCTACACCTTC. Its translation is CASSPEGGYYGYTF.

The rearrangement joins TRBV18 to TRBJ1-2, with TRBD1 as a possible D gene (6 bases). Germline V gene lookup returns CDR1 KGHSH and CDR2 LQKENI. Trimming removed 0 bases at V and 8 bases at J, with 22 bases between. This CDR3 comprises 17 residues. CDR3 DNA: TGTGCCAGCTCACCACCCGGAGGTAACAGGGTAGTTGGCGGCTACACCTTC. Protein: CASSPPGGNRVVGGYTF.

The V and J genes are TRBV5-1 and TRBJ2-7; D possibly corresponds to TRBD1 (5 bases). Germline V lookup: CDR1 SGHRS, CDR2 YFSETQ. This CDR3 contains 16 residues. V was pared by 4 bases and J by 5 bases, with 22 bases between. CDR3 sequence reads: CASSRVGALPFNEQYF. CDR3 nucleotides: TGCGCCAGCAGCCGTGTTGGGGCCCTCCCGTTCAACGAGCAGTACTTC.

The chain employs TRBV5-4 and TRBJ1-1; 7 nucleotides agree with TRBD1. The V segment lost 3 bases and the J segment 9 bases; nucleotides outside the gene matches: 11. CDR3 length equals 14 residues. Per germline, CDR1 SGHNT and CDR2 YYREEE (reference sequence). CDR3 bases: TGTGCCAGCAGCTCCCGGGACAGCCCTTTCCAAGCTTTCTTT. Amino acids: CASSSRDSPFQAFF.

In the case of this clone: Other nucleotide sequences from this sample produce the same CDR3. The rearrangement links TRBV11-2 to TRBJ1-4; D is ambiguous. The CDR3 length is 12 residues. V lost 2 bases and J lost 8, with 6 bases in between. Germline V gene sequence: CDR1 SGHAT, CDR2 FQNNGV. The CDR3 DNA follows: TGTGCCAGCAGCTTAAATCGGGAAAAACTGTTTTTT. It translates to CASSLNREKLFF.

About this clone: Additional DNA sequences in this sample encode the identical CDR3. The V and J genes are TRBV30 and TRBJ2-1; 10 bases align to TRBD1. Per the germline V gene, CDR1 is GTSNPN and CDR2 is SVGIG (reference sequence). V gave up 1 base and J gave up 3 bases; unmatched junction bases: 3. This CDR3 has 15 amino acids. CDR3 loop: CAWSAGQGSYNEQFF. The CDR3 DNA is TGTGCCTGGAGTGCGGGACAGGGGAGCTACAATGAGCAGTTCTTC.

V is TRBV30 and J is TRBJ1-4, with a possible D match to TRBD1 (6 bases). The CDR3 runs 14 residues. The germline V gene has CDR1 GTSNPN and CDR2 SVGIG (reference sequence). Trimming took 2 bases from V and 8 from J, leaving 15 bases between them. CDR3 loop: CAWSKQGIGEKLFF. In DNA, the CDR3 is TGTGCCTGGAGTAAACAGGGAATTGGAGAAAAACTGTTTTTT.

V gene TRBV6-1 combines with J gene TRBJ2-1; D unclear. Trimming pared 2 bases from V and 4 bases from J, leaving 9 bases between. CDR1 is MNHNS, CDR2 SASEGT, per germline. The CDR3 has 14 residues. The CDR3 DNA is TGTGCCAGCAGTGAACAAGACGGATACAATGAGCAGTTCTTC. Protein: CASSEQDGYNEQFF.

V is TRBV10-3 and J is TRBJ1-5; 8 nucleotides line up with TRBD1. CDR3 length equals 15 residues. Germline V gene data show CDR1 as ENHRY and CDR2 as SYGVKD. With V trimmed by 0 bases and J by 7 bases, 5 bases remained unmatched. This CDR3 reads CAISESPQGAQPQHF. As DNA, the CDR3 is TGTGCCATCAGTGAGTCCCCTCAGGGGGCACAGCCCCAGCATTTT.

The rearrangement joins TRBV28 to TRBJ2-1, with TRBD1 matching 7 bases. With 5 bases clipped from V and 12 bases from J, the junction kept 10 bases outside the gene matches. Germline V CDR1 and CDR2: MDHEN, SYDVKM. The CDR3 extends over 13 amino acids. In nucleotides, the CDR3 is TGTGCCAGCAGTAAAATCGACAGGGACGGGCAGTTCTTC. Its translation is CASSKIDRDGQFF.

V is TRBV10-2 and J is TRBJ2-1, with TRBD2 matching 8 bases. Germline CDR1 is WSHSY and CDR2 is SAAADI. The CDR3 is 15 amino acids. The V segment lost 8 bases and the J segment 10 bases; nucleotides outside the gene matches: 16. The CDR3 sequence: CASGGSGTLIGEQFF. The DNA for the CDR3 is TGCGCCAGCGGGGGTAGCGGGACGCTGATCGGGGAGCAGTTCTTC.

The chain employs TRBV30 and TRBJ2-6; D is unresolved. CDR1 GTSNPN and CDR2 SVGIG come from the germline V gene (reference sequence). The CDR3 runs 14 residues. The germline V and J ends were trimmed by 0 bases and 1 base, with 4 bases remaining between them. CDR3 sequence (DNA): TGTGCCTGGAGTGTAGTTTCTGGGGCCAACGTCCTGACTTTC. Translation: CAWSVVSGANVLTF.

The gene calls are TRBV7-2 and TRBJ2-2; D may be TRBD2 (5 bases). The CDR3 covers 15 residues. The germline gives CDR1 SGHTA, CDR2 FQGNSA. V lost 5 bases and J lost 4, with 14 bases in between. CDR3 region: CASSQDGVVTGELFF. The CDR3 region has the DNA TGTGCCAGCAGCCAGGACGGGGTTGTCACCGGGGAGCTGTTTTTT.